Below, one T cell receptor (beta chain) is given with its context. The target antigen is unknown. CDR1 and CDR2 from the germline V gene are SGHTA and FQGNSA. V gave up 6 bases and J gave up 5 bases; unmatched junction bases: 7. The CDR3 length is 15 residues. The source of the sample is a study of cytomegalovirus exposure and HLA in healthy donors. Study conclusions and caveats: A later analysis found TCR association rates differed by HLA locus, highest for DRB1 and lowest for HLA-C. Cytomegalovirus-associated status was assigned to some 160 TCR beta chains.

Primers included in the PCR were 60 Vbeta and 13 Jbeta primers. Original processing notes: A later analysis tallied tens of millions of unique TCR beta chains, some 10 million of them shared. The method was immunoSEQ multiplex PCR; TCRdb's version includes in-frame clones alone and lacks a portion of them. V and J calls and clone size follow that table, whereas D and trimming were derived from the DNA. This sample yields 130,000 to 150,000 clones, of which 80% are seen a single time; about 4.4% belongs to the top ten. Donors in the study were healthy people who gave bone marrow. This clonotype originated in a middle-aged man in good health and CMV-seronegative. The sequencing input was PBMCs. J is TRBJ1-4 and V is TRBV7-2; TRBD1 matches at 9 bases. This CDR3 reads CASSPNRGPNEKLFF. The CDR3 DNA reads TGTGCCAGCAGTCCCAACAGGGGGCCGAATGAAAAACTGTTTTTT.